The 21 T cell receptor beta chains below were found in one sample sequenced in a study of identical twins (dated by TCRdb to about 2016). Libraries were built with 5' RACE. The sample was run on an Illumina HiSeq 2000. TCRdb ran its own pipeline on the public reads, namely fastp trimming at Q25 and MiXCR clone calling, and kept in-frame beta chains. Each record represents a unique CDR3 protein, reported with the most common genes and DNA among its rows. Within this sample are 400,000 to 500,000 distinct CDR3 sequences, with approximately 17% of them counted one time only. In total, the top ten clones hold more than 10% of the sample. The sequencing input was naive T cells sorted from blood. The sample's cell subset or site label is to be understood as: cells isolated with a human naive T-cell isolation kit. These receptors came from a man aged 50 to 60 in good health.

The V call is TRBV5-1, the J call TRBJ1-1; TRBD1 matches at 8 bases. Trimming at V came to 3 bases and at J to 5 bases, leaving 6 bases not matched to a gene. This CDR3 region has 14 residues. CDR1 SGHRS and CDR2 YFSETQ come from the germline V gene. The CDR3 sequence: CASSSRTGQTEAFF. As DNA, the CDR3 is TGCGCCAGCAGCTCCAGGACAGGGCAAACTGAAGCTTTCTTT.

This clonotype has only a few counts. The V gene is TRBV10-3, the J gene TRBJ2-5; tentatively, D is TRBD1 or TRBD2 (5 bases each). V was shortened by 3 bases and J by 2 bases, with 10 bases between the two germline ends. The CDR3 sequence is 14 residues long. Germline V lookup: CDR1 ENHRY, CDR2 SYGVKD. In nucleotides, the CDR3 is TGTGCCATCAGTGAACCGGGACGGCAAGAGACCCAGTACTTC. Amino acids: CAISEPGRQETQYF.

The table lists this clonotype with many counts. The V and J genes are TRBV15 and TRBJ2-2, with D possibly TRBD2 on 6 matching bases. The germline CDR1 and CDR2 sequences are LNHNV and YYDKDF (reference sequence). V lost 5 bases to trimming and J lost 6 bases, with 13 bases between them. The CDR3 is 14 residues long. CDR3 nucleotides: TGTGCCACCAGCCGTACCGGGACTCCCGGGGAGCTGTTTTTT. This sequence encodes CATSRTGTPGELFF. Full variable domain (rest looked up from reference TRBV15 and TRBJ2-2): DAMVIQNPRYQVTQFGKPVTLSCSQTLNHNVMYWYQQKSSQAPKLLFHYYDKDFNNEADTPDNFQSRRPNTSFCFLDIRSPGLGDTAMYLCATSRTGTPGELFFGEGSRLTVL.

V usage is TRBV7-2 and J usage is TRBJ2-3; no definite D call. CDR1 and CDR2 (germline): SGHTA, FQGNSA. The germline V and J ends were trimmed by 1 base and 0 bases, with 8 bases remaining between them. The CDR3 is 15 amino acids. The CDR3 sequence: CASSLVSVSTDTQYF. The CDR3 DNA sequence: TGTGCCAGCAGCTTAGTCTCGGTTAGCACAGATACGCAGTATTTT.

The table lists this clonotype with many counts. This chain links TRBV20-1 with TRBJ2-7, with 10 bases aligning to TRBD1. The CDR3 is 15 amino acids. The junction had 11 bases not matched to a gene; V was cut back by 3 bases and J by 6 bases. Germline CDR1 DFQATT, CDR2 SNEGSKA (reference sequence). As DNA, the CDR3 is TGCAGTGCTAGTGCGGATGCGGGACAGGGGAGCGAGCAGTACTTC. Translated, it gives CSASADAGQGSEQYF.

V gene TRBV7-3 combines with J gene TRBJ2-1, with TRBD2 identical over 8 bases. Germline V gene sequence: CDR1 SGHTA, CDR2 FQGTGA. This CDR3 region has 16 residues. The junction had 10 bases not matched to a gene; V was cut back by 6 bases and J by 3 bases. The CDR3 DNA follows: TGTGCCAGCAGTCTAAATCTCGGGACTAGCTACAATGAGCAGTTCTTC. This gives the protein CASSLNLGTSYNEQFF. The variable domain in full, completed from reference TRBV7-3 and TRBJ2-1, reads GAGVSQTPSNKVTEKGKYVELRCDPISGHTALYWYRQSLGQGPEFLIYFQGTGAADDSGLPNDRFFAVRPEGSVSTLKIQRTERGDSAVYLCASSLNLGTSYNEQFFGPGTRLTVL.

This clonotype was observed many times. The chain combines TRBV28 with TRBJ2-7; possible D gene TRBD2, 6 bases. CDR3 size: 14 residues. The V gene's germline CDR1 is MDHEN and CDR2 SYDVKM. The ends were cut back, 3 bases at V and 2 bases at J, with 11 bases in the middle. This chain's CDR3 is CASSFRAGPYEQYF. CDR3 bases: TGTGCCAGCAGTTTCCGGGCGGGACCCTACGAGCAGTACTTC.

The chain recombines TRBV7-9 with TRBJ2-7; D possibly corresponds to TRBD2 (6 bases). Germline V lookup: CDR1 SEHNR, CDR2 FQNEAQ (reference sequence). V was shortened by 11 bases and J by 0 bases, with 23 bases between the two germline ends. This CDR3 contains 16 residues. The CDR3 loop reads CAVTPLARTISYEQYF. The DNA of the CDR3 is TGTGCCGTTACTCCCTTGGCGCGGACTATCTCCTACGAGCAGTACTTC.

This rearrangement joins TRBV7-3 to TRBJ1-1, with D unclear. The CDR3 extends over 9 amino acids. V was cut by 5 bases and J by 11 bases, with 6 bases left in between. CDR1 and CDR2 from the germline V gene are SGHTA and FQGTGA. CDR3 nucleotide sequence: TGTGCCAGCAGCCTATGGGCTTTCTTT. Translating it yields CASSLWAFF. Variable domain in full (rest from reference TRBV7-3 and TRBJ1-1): GAGVSQTPSNKVTEKGKYVELRCDPISGHTALYWYRQSLGQGPEFLIYFQGTGAADDSGLPNDRFFAVRPEGSVSTLKIQRTERGDSAVYLCASSLWAFFGQGTRLTVV.

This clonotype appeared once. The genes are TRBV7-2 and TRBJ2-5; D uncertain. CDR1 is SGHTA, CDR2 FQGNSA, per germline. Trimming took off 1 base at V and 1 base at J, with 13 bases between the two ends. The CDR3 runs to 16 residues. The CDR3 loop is CASSLGFPLLQETQYF. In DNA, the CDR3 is TGTGCCAGCAGCTTAGGTTTTCCCCTCCTCCAAGAGACCCAGTACTTC.

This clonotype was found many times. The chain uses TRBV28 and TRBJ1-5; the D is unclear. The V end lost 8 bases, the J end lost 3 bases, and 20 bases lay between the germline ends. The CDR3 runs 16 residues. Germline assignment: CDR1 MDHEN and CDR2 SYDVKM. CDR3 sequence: CASGPAPDGINQPQHF. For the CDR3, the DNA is TGTGCCAGCGGACCAGCCCCGGACGGAATCAATCAGCCCCAGCATTTT.

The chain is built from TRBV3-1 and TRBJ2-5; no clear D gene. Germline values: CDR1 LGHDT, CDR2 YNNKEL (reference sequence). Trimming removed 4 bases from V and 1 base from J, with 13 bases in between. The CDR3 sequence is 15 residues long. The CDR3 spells CASSLTTVSQETQYF. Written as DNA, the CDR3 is TGTGCCAGCAGCCTCACGACTGTAAGCCAAGAGACCCAGTACTTC.

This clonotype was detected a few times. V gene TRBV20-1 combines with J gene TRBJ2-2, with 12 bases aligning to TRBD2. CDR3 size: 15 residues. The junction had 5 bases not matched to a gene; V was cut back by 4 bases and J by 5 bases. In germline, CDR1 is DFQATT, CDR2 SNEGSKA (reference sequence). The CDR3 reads CSATLAGGLTGELFF. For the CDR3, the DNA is TGCAGTGCTACTCTAGCGGGGGGGTTGACCGGGGAGCTGTTTTTT.

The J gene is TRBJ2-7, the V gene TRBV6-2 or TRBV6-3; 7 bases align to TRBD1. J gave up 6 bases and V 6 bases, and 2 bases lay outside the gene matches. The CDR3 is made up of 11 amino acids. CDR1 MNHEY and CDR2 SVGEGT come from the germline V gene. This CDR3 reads CASSAGGEQYF. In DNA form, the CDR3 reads TGTGCCAGCAGCGCAGGGGGCGAGCAGTACTTC.

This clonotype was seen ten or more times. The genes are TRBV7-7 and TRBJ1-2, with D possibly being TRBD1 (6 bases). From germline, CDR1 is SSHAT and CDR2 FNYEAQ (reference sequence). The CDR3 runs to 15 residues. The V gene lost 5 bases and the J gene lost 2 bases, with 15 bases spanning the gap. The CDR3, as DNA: TGTGCCAGCAGCCCATTGGACAGCGACAACTATGGCTACACCTTC. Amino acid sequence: CASSPLDSDNYGYTF.

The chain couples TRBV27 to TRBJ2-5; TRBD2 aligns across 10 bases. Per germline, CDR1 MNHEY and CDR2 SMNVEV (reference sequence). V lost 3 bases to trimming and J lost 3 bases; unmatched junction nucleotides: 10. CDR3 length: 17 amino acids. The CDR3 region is CASSLVAGGTWKETQYF. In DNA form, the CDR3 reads TGTGCCAGCAGTTTGGTAGCGGGGGGTACCTGGAAAGAGACCCAGTACTTC.

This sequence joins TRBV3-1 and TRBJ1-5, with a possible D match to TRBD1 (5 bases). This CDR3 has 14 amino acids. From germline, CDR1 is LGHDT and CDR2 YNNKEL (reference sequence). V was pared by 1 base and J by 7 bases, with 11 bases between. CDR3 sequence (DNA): TGTGCCAGCAGCCAAGCCCAGGGCGGCCAGCCCCAGCATTTT. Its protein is CASSQAQGGQPQHF. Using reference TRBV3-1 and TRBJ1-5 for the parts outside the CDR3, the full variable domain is DTAVSQTPKYLVTQMGNDKSIKCEQNLGHDTMYWYKQDSKKFLKIMFSYNNKELIINETVPNRFSPKSPDKAHLNLHINSLELGDSAVYFCASSQAQGGQPQHFGDGTRLSIL.

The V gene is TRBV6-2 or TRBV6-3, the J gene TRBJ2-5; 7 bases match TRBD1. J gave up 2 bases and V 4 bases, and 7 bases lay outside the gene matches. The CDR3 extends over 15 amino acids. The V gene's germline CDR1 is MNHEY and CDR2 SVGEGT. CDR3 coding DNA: TGTGCCAGCAGTTTACCAAACAGGGGACAAGAGACCCAGTACTTC. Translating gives CASSLPNRGQETQYF.

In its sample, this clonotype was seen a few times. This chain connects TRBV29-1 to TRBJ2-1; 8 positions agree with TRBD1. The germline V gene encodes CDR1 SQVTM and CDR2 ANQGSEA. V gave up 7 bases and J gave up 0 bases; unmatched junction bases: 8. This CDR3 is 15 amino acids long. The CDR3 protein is CSAESQGASYNEQFF. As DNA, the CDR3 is TGCAGCGCCGAGAGCCAGGGGGCCTCCTACAATGAGCAGTTCTTC.

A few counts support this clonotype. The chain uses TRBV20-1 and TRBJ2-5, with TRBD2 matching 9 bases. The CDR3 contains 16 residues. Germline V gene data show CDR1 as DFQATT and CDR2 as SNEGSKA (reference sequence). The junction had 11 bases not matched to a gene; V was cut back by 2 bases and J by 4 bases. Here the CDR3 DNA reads TGCAGTGCTAGAAGGCTAGCGGGAATACACGGAGAGACCCAGTACTTC. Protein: CSARRLAGIHGETQYF.

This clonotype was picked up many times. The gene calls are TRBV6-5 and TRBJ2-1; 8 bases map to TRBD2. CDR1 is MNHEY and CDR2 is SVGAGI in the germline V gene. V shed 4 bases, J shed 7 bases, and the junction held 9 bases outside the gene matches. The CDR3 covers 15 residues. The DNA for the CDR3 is TGTGCCAGCAGTTCCTCGCCTAGCGGGCGGAATGAGCAGTTCTTC. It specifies CASSSSPSGRNEQFF.